This T cell receptor beta chain originates from a study of cytomegalovirus exposure and HLA in healthy donors. In its sample, this clone was seen a few times. The germline V gene has CDR1 LNHDA and CDR2 SQIVND (reference sequence). Trimming pared 3 bases from V and 0 bases from J, leaving 16 bases between. This CDR3 region has 17 residues. The PCR used 60 Vbeta and 13 Jbeta primers. This table comes from immunoSEQ multiplex PCR, and its TCRdb copy is limited to in-frame clones, with some not included. Of roughly 160,000 clones in the sample, 60% to 85% were seen once. Material: PBMCs. The V and J genes are TRBV19 and TRBJ2-3; D might be TRBD2 (6 bases). The receptor's source is a woman in her fifties or sixties in good health and CMV-seropositive. The CDR3 loop is CASSMNGGGASTDTQYF. CDR3 nucleotides: TGTGCCAGTAGTATGAATGGAGGCGGGGCCAGCACAGATACGCAGTATTTT.